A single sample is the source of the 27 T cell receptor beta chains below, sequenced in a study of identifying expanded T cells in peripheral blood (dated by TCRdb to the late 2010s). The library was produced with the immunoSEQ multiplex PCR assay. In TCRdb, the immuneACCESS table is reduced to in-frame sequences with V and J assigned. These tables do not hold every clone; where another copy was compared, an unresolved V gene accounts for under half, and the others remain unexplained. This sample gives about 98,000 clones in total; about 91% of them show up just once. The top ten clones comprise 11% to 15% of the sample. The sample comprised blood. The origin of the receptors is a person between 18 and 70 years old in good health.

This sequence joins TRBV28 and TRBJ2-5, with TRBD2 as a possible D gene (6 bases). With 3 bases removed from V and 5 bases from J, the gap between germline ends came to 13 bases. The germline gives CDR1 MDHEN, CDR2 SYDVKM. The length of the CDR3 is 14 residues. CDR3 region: CASSLAGTAETQYF. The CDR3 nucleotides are TGTGCCAGCAGTTTGGCGGGGACGGCGGAGACCCAGTACTTC.

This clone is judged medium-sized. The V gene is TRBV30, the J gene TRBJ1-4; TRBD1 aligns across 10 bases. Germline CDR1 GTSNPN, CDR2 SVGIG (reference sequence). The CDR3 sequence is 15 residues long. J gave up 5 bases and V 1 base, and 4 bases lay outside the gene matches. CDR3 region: CAWSDRQGANEKLFF. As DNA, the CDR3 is TGTGCCTGGAGTGATCGACAGGGGGCGAATGAAAAACTGTTTTTT.

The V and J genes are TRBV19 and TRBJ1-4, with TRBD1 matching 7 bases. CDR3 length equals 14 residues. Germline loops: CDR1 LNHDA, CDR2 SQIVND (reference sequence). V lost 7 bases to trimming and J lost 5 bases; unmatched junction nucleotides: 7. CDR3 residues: CASKPGQRNEKLFF. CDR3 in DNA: TGTGCCAGTAAACCGGGACAGAGGAATGAAAAACTGTTTTTT.

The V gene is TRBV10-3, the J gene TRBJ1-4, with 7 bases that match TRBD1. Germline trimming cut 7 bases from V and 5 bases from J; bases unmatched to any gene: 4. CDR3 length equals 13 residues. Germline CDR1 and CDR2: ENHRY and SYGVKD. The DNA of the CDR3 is TGTGCCATCAAAGGACAGGAAAATGAAAAACTGTTTTTT. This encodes CAIKGQENEKLFF.

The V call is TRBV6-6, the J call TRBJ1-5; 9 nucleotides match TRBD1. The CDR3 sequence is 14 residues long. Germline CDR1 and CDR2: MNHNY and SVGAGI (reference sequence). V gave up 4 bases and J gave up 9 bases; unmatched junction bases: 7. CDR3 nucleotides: TGTGCCAGCAGTTCGCTCGGACAGGGGCTGCCCCAGCATTTT. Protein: CASSSLGQGLPQHF.

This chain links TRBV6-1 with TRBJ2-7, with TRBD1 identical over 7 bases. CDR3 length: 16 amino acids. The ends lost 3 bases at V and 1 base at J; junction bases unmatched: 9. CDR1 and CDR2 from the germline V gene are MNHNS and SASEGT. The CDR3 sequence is CASSDYFTGVSYEQYF. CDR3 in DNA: TGTGCCAGCAGTGACTACTTTACAGGGGTTTCCTACGAGCAGTACTTC.

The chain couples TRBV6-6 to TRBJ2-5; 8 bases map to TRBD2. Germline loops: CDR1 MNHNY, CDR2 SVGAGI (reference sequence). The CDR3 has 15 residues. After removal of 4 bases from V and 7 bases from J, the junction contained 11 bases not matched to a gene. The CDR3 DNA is TGTGCCAGCAGTTCCAATAGCGGGATGGGAGTGACCCAGTACTTC. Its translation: CASSSNSGMGVTQYF.

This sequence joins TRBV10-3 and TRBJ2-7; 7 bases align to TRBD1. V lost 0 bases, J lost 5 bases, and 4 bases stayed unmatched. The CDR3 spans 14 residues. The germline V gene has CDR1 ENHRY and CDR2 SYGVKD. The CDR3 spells CAISESQGTHEQYF. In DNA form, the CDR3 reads TGTGCCATCAGTGAGTCACAGGGGACCCACGAGCAGTACTTC.

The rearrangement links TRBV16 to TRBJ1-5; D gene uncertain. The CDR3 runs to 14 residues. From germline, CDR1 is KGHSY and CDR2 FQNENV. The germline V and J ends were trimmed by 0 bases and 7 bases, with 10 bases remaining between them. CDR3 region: CASSQSAGWQPQHF. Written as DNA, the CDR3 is TGTGCCAGCAGCCAATCAGCCGGCTGGCAGCCCCAGCATTTT.

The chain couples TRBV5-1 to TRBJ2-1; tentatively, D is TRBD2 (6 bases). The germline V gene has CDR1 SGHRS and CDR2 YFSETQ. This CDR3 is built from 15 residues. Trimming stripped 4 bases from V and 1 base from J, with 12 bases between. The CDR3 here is CASSGTSSSYNEQFF. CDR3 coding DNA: TGCGCCAGCAGCGGGACTTCTTCATCCTACAATGAGCAGTTCTTC.

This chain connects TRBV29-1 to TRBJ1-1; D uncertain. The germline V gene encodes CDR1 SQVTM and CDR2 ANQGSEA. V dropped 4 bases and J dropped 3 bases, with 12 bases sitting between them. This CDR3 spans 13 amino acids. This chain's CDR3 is CSVGQSLYTEAFF. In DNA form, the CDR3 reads TGCAGCGTTGGTCAGAGCCTCTACACTGAAGCTTTCTTT.

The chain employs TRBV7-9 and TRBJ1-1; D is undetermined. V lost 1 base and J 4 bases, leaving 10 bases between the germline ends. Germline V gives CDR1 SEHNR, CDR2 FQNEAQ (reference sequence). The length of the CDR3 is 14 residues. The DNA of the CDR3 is TGTGCCAGCAGCTTAGAGGGAAGGATCACTGAAGCTTTCTTT. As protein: CASSLEGRITEAFF.

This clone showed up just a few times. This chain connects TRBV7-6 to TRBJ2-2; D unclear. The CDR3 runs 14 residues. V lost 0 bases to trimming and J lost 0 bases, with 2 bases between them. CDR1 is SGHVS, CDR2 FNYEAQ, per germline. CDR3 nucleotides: TGTGCCAGCAGCTTAGCAGCGAACACCGGGGAGCTGTTTTTT. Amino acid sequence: CASSLAANTGELFF.

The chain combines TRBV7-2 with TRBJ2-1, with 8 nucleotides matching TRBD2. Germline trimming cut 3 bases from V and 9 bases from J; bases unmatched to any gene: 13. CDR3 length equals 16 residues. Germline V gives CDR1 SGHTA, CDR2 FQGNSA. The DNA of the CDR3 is TGTGCCAGCAGCTTCATCGCTAGCGGGCAGGCGGTTGAGCAGTTCTTC. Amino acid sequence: CASSFIASGQAVEQFF.

The CDR3 nucleotides read TGTGCCAGCAGTGCCGTTCACAGGGGGAATCAGCCCCAGCATTTT. It specifies CASSAVHRGNQPQHF. The chain carries TRBV6-1 and TRBJ1-5, with 8 bases aligning to TRBD1. Germline CDR1 reads MNHNS; CDR2 reads SASEGT. This CDR3 has 15 residues. V lost 4 bases, J lost 4 bases, and 6 bases stayed unmatched.

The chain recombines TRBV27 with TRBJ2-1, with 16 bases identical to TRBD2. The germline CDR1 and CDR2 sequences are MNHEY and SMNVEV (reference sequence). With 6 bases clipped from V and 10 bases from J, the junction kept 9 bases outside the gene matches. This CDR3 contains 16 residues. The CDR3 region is CASRGLAGGPVYEQFF. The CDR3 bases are TGTGCCAGCAGGGGACTAGCGGGGGGGCCGGTCTACGAGCAGTTCTTC.

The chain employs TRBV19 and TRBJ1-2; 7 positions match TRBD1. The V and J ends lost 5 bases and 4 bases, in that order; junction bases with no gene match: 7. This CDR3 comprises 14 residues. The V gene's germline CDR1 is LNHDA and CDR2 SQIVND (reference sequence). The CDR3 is CASSVGGLLYGYTF. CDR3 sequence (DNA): TGTGCCAGTAGTGTAGGGGGCCTTCTCTATGGCTACACCTTC.

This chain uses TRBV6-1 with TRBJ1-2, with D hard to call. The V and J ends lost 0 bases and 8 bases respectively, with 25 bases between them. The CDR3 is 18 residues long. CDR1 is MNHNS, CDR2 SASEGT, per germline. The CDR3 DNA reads TGTGCCAGCAGTGAAGCGTCGGTATCCCTCACTCTCCGTATAGGCTACACCTTC. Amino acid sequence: CASSEASVSLTLRIGYTF.

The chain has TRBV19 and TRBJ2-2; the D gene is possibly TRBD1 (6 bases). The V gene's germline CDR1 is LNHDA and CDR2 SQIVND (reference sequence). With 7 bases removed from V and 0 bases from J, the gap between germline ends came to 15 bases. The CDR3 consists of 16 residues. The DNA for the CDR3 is TGTGCCAGTACGTGGGGACAAGTATCGAACACCGGGGAGCTGTTTTTT. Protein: CASTWGQVSNTGELFF.

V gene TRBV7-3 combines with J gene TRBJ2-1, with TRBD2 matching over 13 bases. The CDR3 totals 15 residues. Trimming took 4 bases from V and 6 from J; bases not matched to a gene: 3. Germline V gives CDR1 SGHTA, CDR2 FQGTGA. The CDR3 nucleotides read TGTGCCAGCAGCTGGGGACTAGCGGGATTCAATGAGCAGTTCTTC. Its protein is CASSWGLAGFNEQFF. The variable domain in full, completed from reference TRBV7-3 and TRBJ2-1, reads GAGVSQTPSNKVTEKGKYVELRCDPISGHTALYWYRQSLGQGPEFLIYFQGTGAADDSGLPNDRFFAVRPEGSVSTLKIQRTERGDSAVYLCASSWGLAGFNEQFFGPGTRLTVL.

As DNA, the CDR3 is TGTGCCAGCAGCGCCGAGGGGTATTCTGAAGCTTTCTTT. This encodes CASSAEGYSEAFF. The chain carries TRBV6-5 and TRBJ1-1, with D maybe TRBD1 (5 bases). V lost 6 bases and J 6 bases, leaving 14 bases between the germline ends. Germline V gene lookup returns CDR1 MNHEY and CDR2 SVGAGI. This CDR3 spans 13 amino acids.

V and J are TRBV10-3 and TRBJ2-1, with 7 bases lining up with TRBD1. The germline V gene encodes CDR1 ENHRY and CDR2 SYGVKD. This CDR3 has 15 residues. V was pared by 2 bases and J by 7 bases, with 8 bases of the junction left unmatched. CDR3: CAISERQGKGNEQFF. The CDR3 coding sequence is TGTGCCATCAGTGAGCGACAGGGAAAAGGTAATGAGCAGTTCTTC.

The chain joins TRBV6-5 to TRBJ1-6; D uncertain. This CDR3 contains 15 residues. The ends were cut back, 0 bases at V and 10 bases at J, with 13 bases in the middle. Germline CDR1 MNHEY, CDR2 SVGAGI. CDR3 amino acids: CASSYSKQLFSPLHF. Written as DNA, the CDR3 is TGTGCCAGCAGTTACTCGAAACAGCTTTTCTCACCCCTCCACTTT.

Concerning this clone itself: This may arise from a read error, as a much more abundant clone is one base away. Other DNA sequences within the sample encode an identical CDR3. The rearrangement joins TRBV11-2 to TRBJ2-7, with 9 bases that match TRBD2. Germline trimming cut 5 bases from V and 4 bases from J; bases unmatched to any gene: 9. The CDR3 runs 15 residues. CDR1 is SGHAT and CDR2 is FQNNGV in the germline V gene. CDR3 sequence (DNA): TGTGCCAGCAGCCAATACGGCGGGGGGGCTTACGAGCAGTACTTC. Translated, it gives CASSQYGGGAYEQYF.

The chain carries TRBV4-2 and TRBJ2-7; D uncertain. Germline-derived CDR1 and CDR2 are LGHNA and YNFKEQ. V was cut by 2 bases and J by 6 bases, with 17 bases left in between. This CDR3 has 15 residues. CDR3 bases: TGTGCCAGCAGCCAATTTTTGGTCAATTCCGGCGAGCAGTACTTC. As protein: CASSQFLVNSGEQYF.

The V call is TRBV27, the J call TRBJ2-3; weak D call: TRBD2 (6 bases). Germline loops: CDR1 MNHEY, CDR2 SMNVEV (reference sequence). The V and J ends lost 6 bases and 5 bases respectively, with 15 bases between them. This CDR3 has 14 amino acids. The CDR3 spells CASRRRREGDTQYF. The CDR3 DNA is TGTGCCAGCAGACGGAGGCGGGAAGGAGATACGCAGTATTTT.

DNA of the CDR3: TGTGCCAGTAGTATAATAGACAGGGATGGCTACACCTTC. Protein product: CASSIIDRDGYTF. The chain recombines TRBV19 with TRBJ1-2; 7 positions agree with TRBD1. This CDR3 comprises 13 residues. With V trimmed by 2 bases and J by 6 bases, 3 bases remained unmatched. The germline CDR1 and CDR2 sequences are LNHDA and SQIVND (reference sequence).